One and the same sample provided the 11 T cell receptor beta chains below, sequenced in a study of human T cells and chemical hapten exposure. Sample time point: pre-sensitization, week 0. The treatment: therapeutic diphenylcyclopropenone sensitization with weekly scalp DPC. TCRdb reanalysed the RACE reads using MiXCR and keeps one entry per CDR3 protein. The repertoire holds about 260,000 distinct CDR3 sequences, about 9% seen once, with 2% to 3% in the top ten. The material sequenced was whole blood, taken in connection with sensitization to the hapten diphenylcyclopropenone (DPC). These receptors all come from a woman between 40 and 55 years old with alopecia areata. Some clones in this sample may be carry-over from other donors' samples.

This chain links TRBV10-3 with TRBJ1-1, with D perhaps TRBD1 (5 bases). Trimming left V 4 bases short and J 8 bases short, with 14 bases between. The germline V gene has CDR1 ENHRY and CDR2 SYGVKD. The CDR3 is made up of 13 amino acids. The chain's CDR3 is CAISGRRGVEAFF. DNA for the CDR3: TGTGCCATCAGTGGCAGGAGGGGCGTAGAAGCTTTCTTT.

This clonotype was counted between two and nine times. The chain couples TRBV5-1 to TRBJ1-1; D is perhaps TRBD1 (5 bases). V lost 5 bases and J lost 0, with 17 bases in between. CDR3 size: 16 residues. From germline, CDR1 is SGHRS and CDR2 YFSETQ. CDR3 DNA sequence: TGCGCCAGCAGGCATACCGGACGGGGACTGAACACTGAAGCTTTCTTT. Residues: CASRHTGRGLNTEAFF.

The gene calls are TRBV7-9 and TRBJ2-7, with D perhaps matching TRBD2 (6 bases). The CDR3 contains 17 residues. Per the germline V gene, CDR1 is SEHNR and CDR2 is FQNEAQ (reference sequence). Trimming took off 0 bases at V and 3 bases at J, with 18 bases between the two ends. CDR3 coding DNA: TGTGCCAGCAGCTTAGCGCCCGATACGGGACTCTTCTACGAGCAGTACTTC. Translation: CASSLAPDTGLFYEQYF. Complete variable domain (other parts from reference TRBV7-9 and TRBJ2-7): DTGVSQNPRHKITKRGQNVTFRCDPISEHNRLYWYRQTLGQGPEFLTYFQNEAQLEKSRLLSDRFSAERPKGSFSTLEIQRTEQGDSAMYLCASSLAPDTGLFYEQYFGPGTRLTVT.

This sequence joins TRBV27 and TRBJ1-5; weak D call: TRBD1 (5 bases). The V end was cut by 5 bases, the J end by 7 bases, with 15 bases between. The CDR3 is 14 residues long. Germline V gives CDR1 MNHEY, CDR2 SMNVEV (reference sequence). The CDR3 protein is CASSPPGGGQPQHF. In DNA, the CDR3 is TGTGCCAGCAGTCCGCCGGGGGGTGGCCAGCCCCAGCATTTT.

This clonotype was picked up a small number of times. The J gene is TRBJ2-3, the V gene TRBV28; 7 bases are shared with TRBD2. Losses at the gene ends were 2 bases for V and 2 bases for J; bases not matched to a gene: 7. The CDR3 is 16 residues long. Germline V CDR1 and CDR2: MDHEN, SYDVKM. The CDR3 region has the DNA TGTGCCAGCAGTTTACCTAGCGGATCTTACACAGATACGCAGTATTTT. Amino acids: CASSLPSGSYTDTQYF.

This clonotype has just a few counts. This chain's CDR3 is CASSLSGSGEQYF. CDR3 DNA sequence: TGTGCCAGCAGCTTATCAGGGTCGGGGGAGCAGTACTTC. J is TRBJ2-7 and V is TRBV7-9; D is possibly TRBD1 or TRBD2 (5 bases each). Germline assignment: CDR1 SEHNR and CDR2 FQNEAQ (reference sequence). Trimming took off 2 bases at V and 7 bases at J, with 12 bases between the two ends. The CDR3 extends over 13 amino acids. Looking up the rest from reference TRBV7-9 and TRBJ2-7 gives the full variable domain: DTGVSQNPRHKITKRGQNVTFRCDPISEHNRLYWYRQTLGQGPEFLTYFQNEAQLEKSRLLSDRFSAERPKGSFSTLEIQRTEQGDSAMYLCASSLSGSGEQYFGPGTRLTVT.

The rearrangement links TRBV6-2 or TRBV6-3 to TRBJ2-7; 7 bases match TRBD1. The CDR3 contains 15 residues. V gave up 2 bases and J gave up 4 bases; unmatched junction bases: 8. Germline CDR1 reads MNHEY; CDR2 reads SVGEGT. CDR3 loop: CASSYTWTGRYEQYF. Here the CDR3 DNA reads TGTGCCAGCAGTTACACCTGGACAGGTCGTTACGAGCAGTACTTC.

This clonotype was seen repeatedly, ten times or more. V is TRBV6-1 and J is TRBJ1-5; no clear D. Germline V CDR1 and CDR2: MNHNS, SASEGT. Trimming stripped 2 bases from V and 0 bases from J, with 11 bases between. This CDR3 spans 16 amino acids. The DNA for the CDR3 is TGTGCCAGCAGTGAACCCCCTGGGTATAGCAATCAGCCCCAGCATTTT. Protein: CASSEPPGYSNQPQHF.

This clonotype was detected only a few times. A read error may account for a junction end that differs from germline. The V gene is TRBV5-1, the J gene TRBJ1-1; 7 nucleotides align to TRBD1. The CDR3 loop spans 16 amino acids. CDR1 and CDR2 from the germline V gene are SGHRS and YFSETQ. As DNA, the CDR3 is TGCGTCAGCAGCTGGCCCCGACAGGGAATGAACACTGAAGCTTTCTTT. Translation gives CVSSWPRQGMNTEAFF.

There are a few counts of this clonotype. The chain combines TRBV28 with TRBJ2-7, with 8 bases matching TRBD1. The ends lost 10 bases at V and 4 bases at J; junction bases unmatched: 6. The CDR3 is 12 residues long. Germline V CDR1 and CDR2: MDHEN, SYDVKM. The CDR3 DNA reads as TGTGCCACCCGGGACAGGCCATACGAGCAGTACTTC. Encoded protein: CATRDRPYEQYF.

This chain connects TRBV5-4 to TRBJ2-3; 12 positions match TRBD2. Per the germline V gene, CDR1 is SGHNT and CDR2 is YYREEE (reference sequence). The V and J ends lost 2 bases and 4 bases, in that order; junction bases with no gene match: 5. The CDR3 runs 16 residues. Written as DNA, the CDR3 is TGTGCCAGCAGCTTAAGACTAGCGGGAGCATCAGATACGCAGTATTTT. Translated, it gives CASSLRLAGASDTQYF.